The 32 T cell receptor beta chains in this list originate from one sample, sequenced in a study of T cell responses to AZD1222 COVID-19 vaccine. Repertoires were generated with immunoSEQ multiplex PCR, while TCRdb's copy carries only in-frame clones and drops some. Among about 110,000 clones listed, about 90% were seen once. Material: peripheral blood, obtained on day 0 of AZD1222 vaccination. The receptors shown here come from an adult in good health.

The chain couples TRBV5-1 to TRBJ1-6; 7 bases are a match to TRBD1. V shed 4 bases and J 8 bases; nucleotides not matched to a gene: 6. Germline V gives CDR1 SGHRS, CDR2 YFSETQ. This CDR3 has 14 residues. CDR3 sequence reads: CASSLRDRDSPLHF. In nucleotides, the CDR3 is TGCGCCAGCAGCCTTAGGGACAGAGATTCACCCCTCCACTTT.

The J gene is TRBJ1-1, the V gene TRBV30; D is unclear. This CDR3 contains 15 residues. The germline CDR1 and CDR2 sequences are GTSNPN and SVGIG (reference sequence). Trimming stripped 3 bases from V and 0 bases from J, with 14 bases between. DNA of the CDR3: TGTGCCTGGAGCGGCGCCGGACTCCTGAACACTGAAGCTTTCTTT. It yields the protein CAWSGAGLLNTEAFF.

The V and J genes are TRBV7-9 and TRBJ1-1; a weak D match, TRBD1 (5 bases). Germline CDR1 SEHNR, CDR2 FQNEAQ (reference sequence). The CDR3 is 13 residues long. V dropped 5 bases and J dropped 8 bases, with 15 bases sitting between them. Written as DNA, the CDR3 is TGTGCCAGCAGCAGGGCAGGGTTGGAGGAAGCTTTCTTT. Translation: CASSRAGLEEAFF.

The chain employs TRBV13 and TRBJ1-4, with 7 bases that match TRBD1. This CDR3 is built from 15 residues. Germline assignment: CDR1 PRHDT and CDR2 FYEKMQ (reference sequence). Trimming took 5 bases from V and 4 from J; bases not matched to a gene: 7. The CDR3, as DNA: TGTGCCAGCAGCAACACAGGGGAAGATAATGAAAAACTGTTTTTT. It translates to CASSNTGEDNEKLFF.

This clone was found once. The gene calls are TRBV28 and TRBJ2-3; 16 nucleotides align to TRBD2. Germline values: CDR1 MDHEN, CDR2 SYDVKM. The CDR3 is made up of 18 amino acids. J gave up 5 bases and V 5 bases, and 10 bases lay outside the gene matches. CDR3 bases: TGTGCCAGCAGTCTCACGGGACTAGCGGGGGGGCCCAAAGATACGCAGTATTTT. Translating gives CASSLTGLAGGPKDTQYF.

J is TRBJ2-3 and V is TRBV7-2; 8 bases match TRBD2. V was pared by 3 bases and J by 7 bases, with 9 bases of the junction left unmatched. CDR1 and CDR2 (germline): SGHTA, FQGNSA. The CDR3 is 15 amino acids. The CDR3: CASSLDGGAVYTQYF. DNA of the CDR3: TGTGCCAGCAGCTTGGACGGGGGGGCCGTATATACGCAGTATTTT.

Ten or more counts support this clone. The same CDR3 is also encoded by other DNA sequences in this sample. V and J are TRBV2 and TRBJ1-6, with 9 bases matching TRBD1. Germline-derived CDR1 and CDR2 are SNHLY and FYNNEI. This CDR3 contains 15 residues. Trimming took 6 bases from V and 5 from J; bases not matched to a gene: 5. The CDR3 DNA is TGTGCCAGCAGAGGGGGGACAGGGAATAATTCACCCCTCCACTTT. Translated: CASRGGTGNNSPLHF. Filled out from reference TRBV2 and TRBJ1-6, the complete variable domain reads EPEVTQTPSHQVTQMGQEVILRCVPISNHLYFYWYRQILGQKVEFLVSFYNNEISEKSEIFDDQFSVERPDGSNFTLKIRSTKLEDSAMYFCASRGGTGNNSPLHFGNGTRLTVT.

The chain carries TRBV21-1 and TRBJ2-4. TRBV21-1 is a known pseudogene. The CDR3 sequence is 10 residues long. The CDR3 DNA follows: TGTGCCAGCAGCAAGGGGGTTCAGTACTTC. It codes for CASSKGVQYF.

Comment on this clone: The sample holds other DNA sequences that translate to the same CDR3. J is TRBJ1-1 and V is TRBV14, with a possible D match to TRBD1 (5 bases). There are 15 residues in the CDR3. Trimming stripped 0 bases from V and 1 base from J, with 9 bases between. The germline V gene has CDR1 SGHDN and CDR2 FVKESK. The CDR3 is CASSQDQGRNTEAFF. The CDR3 DNA reads as TGTGCCAGCAGCCAAGATCAGGGTCGGAACACTGAAGCTTTCTTT.

This chain links TRBV7-9 with TRBJ2-7, with TRBD1 as a possible D gene (6 bases). Trimming stripped 4 bases from V and 1 base from J, with 17 bases between. Germline V gene lookup returns CDR1 SEHNR and CDR2 FQNEAQ (reference sequence). The CDR3 spans 16 residues. CDR3 nucleotides: TGTGCCAGCAGCTCGCTGGACAGAAGATTTTCCTACGAGCAGTACTTC. Its translation: CASSSLDRRFSYEQYF.

J is TRBJ2-3 and V is TRBV9; no clear D. Germline assignment: CDR1 SGDLS and CDR2 YYNGEE. This CDR3 is built from 13 residues. Trimming took 5 bases from V and 6 from J, leaving 13 bases between them. CDR3 sequence: CASRDTLTDTQYF. CDR3 DNA sequence: TGTGCCAGCAGAGATACCCTTACTGATACGCAGTATTTT. Variable domain in full (rest from reference TRBV9 and TRBJ2-3): DSGVTQTPKHLITATGQRVTLRCSPRSGDLSVYWYQQSLDQGLQFLIQYYNGEERAKGNILERFSAQQFPDLHSELNLSSLELGDSALYFCASRDTLTDTQYFGPGTRLTVL.

The rearrangement uses TRBV5-1 and TRBJ2-2; 7 nucleotides align to TRBD2. The CDR3 runs to 15 residues. CDR1 and CDR2 from the germline V gene are SGHRS and YFSETQ. The V and J ends lost 4 bases and 3 bases, in that order; junction bases with no gene match: 6. The CDR3 here is CASSHKRDYTGELFF. DNA of the CDR3: TGCGCCAGCAGCCATAAGCGGGATTACACCGGGGAGCTGTTTTTT.

V is TRBV10-3 and J is TRBJ2-1; 9 bases match TRBD2. Germline CDR1 is ENHRY and CDR2 is SYGVKD. The CDR3 totals 17 residues. The ends lost 3 bases at V and 9 bases at J; junction bases unmatched: 15. This CDR3 reads CAISDSTVASGVAEQFF. The CDR3, as DNA: TGTGCCATCAGTGACTCAACGGTGGCTAGCGGGGTAGCTGAGCAGTTCTTC.

As for this clone: A junction end diverges from the germline sequence, so it may reflect a read error. The chain is built from TRBV28 and TRBJ2-1; 7 bases fit TRBD2. Germline V gene lookup returns CDR1 MDHEN and CDR2 SYDVKM. The CDR3 sequence is 12 residues long. CDR3 in amino acids: CASSPTSRHMIF. In DNA form, the CDR3 reads TGTGCCAGCAGCCCGACTAGCCGCCACATGATCTTC. Using reference TRBV28 and TRBJ2-1 for the parts outside the CDR3, the full variable domain is DVKVTQSSRYLVKRTGEKVFLECVQDMDHENMFWYRQDPGLGLRLIYFSYDVKMKEKGDIPEGYSVSREKKERFSLILESASTNQTSMYLCASSPTSRHMIFGPGTRLTVL.

The chain combines TRBV28 with TRBJ1-4, with D tentatively TRBD1 (5 bases). CDR3 length: 15 residues. Trimming cost V 3 bases and J 5 bases, with 13 bases left between them. Germline values: CDR1 MDHEN, CDR2 SYDVKM. Here the CDR3 reads CASSFSRGKNEKLFF. The DNA of the CDR3 is TGTGCCAGCAGTTTTTCACGGGGGAAAAATGAAAAACTGTTTTTT.

The chain combines TRBV6-5 with TRBJ1-4; maybe TRBD1 (5 bases). Germline assignment: CDR1 MNHEY and CDR2 SVGAGI. The CDR3 consists of 15 residues. Trimming removed 2 bases at V and 2 bases at J, with 9 bases between. The CDR3 DNA reads TGTGCCAGCAGTTACGACAGAGGCACTAATGAAAAACTGTTTTTT. Translated: CASSYDRGTNEKLFF.

V and J are TRBV5-6 and TRBJ1-1, with 7 bases that match TRBD1. CDR1 is SGHDT, CDR2 YYEEEE, per germline. This CDR3 comprises 15 residues. V lost 3 bases and J lost 4; bases outside the gene matches: 9. CDR3 sequence: CASSWGDSRRTEAFF. CDR3 nucleotide sequence: TGTGCCAGCAGCTGGGGGGACAGTAGGCGCACTGAAGCTTTCTTT.

The CDR3 DNA follows: TGCGCCAGCAGCCAAGATTCTCGCCTGATGAACACTGAAGCTTTCTTT. Translation gives CASSQDSRLMNTEAFF. The chain combines TRBV4-1 with TRBJ1-1; unclear D gene. This CDR3 region has 16 residues. With 0 bases removed from V and 0 bases from J, the gap between germline ends came to 11 bases. Looked up from germline, CDR1 is MGHRA and CDR2 is YSYEKL.

This chain links TRBV7-2 with TRBJ2-7; no clear D. Deletions cut 3 bases from V and 0 bases from J, with 12 bases between. Per germline, CDR1 SGHTA and CDR2 FQGNSA. The CDR3 extends over 15 amino acids. This CDR3 is CASSFLADDSYEQYF. The CDR3 coding sequence is TGTGCCAGCAGCTTTTTAGCTGACGACTCCTACGAGCAGTACTTC.

The V and J genes are TRBV4-3 and TRBJ1-2; D perhaps matches TRBD1 (5 bases). V gave up 0 bases and J gave up 8 bases, with 16 bases separating them. This CDR3 spans 15 amino acids. Per germline, CDR1 LGHNA and CDR2 YSLEER. CDR3 sequence reads: CASSQDRADRGGYTF. The CDR3 DNA reads TGCGCCAGCAGCCAAGACCGGGCCGACAGAGGCGGCTACACCTTC.

The J gene is TRBJ1-1, the V gene TRBV28; possible D gene TRBD1, 6 bases. V lost 5 bases to trimming and J lost 11 bases, with 15 bases between them. Germline loops: CDR1 MDHEN, CDR2 SYDVKM. The CDR3 is 12 residues long. CDR3 region: CASSVAGASAFF. For the CDR3, the DNA is TGTGCCAGCAGTGTAGCGGGGGCCTCTGCTTTCTTT. The full variable domain, rest sourced from reference TRBV28 and TRBJ1-1, is DVKVTQSSRYLVKRTGEKVFLECVQDMDHENMFWYRQDPGLGLRLIYFSYDVKMKEKGDIPEGYSVSREKKERFSLILESASTNQTSMYLCASSVAGASAFFGQGTRLTVV.

The gene calls are TRBV30 and TRBJ1-2, with a possible D match to TRBD1 (5 bases). Germline-derived CDR1 and CDR2 are GTSNPN and SVGIG (reference sequence). This CDR3 has 14 amino acids. The V end lost 3 bases, the J end lost 8 bases, and 19 bases lay between the germline ends. In DNA, the CDR3 is TGTGCCTGGAGGGTGTGGGGGGGAGGAGGCGGCTACACCTTC. Amino acids: CAWRVWGGGGGYTF.

This chain uses TRBV18 with TRBJ2-7; 8 nucleotides line up with TRBD1. The J segment lost 4 bases and the V segment lost 2 bases, leaving 13 bases of the junction unmatched. This CDR3 spans 17 amino acids. Germline CDR1 and CDR2: KGHSH and LQKENI. The CDR3 sequence is CASSPASSGTGGYEQYF. In nucleotides, the CDR3 is TGTGCCAGCTCACCAGCCAGCTCCGGGACAGGAGGTTACGAGCAGTACTTC.

V usage is TRBV2 and J usage is TRBJ2-3; 9 bases agree with TRBD1. V gave up 7 bases and J gave up 6 bases; unmatched junction bases: 8. Germline values: CDR1 SNHLY, CDR2 FYNNEI. The CDR3 is 14 residues long. CDR3 protein: CASNLDRGGDTQYF. CDR3 nucleotide sequence: TGTGCCAGCAACCTGGACAGGGGAGGGGATACGCAGTATTTT.

This clone was detected a few times. The rearrangement uses TRBV19 and TRBJ1-2; TRBD1 matches 9 bases. V shed 4 bases, J shed 6 bases, and the junction held 12 bases outside the gene matches. The CDR3 sequence is 16 residues long. CDR1 is LNHDA, CDR2 SQIVND, per germline (reference sequence). For the CDR3, the DNA is TGTGCCAGTAGTACGCGGGACAGGGAAGTAATAGATGGCTACACCTTC. It encodes CASSTRDREVIDGYTF.

This chain links TRBV30 with TRBJ2-7; 7 nucleotides line up with TRBD2. The V gene's germline CDR1 is GTSNPN and CDR2 SVGIG (reference sequence). The CDR3 length is 16 residues. The V and J ends lost 0 bases and 1 base, in that order; junction bases with no gene match: 9. CDR3 bases: TGTGCCTGGAGTGTACAACGGTCTAGCGGTTCCTACGAGCAGTACTTC. Translation: CAWSVQRSSGSYEQYF.

The chain employs TRBV7-2 and TRBJ2-1, with 7 bases fitting TRBD1. V shed 3 bases, J shed 5 bases, and the junction held 7 bases outside the gene matches. Germline CDR1 is SGHTA and CDR2 is FQGNSA. This CDR3 contains 15 residues. The chain's CDR3 is CASSFRDSLDNEQFF. As DNA, the CDR3 is TGTGCCAGCAGCTTCCGGGACAGCTTAGACAATGAGCAGTTCTTC.

The chain is built from TRBV5-1 and TRBJ1-5; the D gene is possibly TRBD1 (6 bases). The germline V gene encodes CDR1 SGHRS and CDR2 YFSETQ. Between the trimmed V and J ends, which lost 0 bases and 8 bases, there was a span of 15 bases. This CDR3 is 15 amino acids long. The CDR3 DNA sequence: TGCGCCAGCAGCTTGGGCACAGGGATTTCGGAGCCCCAGCATTTT. It specifies CASSLGTGISEPQHF. Supplemented by reference TRBV5-1 and TRBJ1-5, the full variable domain reads KAGVTQTPRYLIKTRGQQVTLSCSPISGHRSVSWYQQTPGQGLQFLFEYFSETQRNKGNFPGRFSGRQFSNSRSEMNVSTLELGDSALYLCASSLGTGISEPQHFGDGTRLSIL.

The chain is built from TRBV9 and TRBJ1-1; D is perhaps TRBD1 (5 bases). The V gene lost 0 bases and the J gene lost 10 bases, with 13 bases spanning the gap. The CDR3 has 13 residues. The V gene's germline CDR1 is SGDLS and CDR2 YYNGEE. Here the CDR3 DNA reads TGTGCCAGCAGCGTAGATGGGGCCGGAGGAGCTTTCTTT. The encoded protein is CASSVDGAGGAFF.

The V and J genes are TRBV7-2 and TRBJ2-2; TRBD2 agrees at 8 bases. Losses at the gene ends were 4 bases for V and 5 bases for J; bases not matched to a gene: 9. The CDR3 is 16 residues long. Looked up from germline, CDR1 is SGHTA and CDR2 is FQGNSA. CDR3 nucleotides: TGTGCCAGCAGCTCCCTCGGTAGCGGGGCAACCGGGGAGCTGTTTTTT. Translating gives CASSSLGSGATGELFF.

This sequence joins TRBV5-1 and TRBJ1-4; tentative D call: TRBD1 (6 bases). The germline V gene encodes CDR1 SGHRS and CDR2 YFSETQ. This CDR3 is 15 amino acids long. The ends were cut back, 0 bases at V and 8 bases at J, with 14 bases in the middle. The chain's CDR3 is CASSLEAGEGEKLFF. In nucleotides, the CDR3 is TGCGCCAGCAGCTTGGAAGCAGGGGAAGGCGAAAAACTGTTTTTT.

V and J are TRBV19 and TRBJ2-3, with 8 bases fitting TRBD1. The CDR3 is 13 amino acids. CDR1 is LNHDA, CDR2 SQIVND, per germline (reference sequence). With 7 bases clipped from V and 6 bases from J, the junction kept 6 bases outside the gene matches. As DNA, the CDR3 is TGTGCCAGTAAGCAGGGGGCAGGGGATACGCAGTATTTT. This sequence encodes CASKQGAGDTQYF.